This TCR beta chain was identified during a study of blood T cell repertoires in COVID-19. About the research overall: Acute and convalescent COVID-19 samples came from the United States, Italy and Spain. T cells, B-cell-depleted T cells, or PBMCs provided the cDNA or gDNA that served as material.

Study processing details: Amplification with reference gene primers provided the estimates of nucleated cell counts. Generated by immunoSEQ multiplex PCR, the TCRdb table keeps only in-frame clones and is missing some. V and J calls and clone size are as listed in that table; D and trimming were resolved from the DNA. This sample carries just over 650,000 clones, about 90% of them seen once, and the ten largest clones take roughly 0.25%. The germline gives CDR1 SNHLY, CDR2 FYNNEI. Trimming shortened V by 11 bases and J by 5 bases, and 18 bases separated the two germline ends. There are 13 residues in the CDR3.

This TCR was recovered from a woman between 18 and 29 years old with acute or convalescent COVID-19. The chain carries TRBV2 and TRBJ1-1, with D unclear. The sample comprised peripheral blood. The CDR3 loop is CAYSDGVRTEAFF. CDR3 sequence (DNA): TGTGCCTATTCAGACGGAGTTCGGACTGAAGCTTTCTTT.